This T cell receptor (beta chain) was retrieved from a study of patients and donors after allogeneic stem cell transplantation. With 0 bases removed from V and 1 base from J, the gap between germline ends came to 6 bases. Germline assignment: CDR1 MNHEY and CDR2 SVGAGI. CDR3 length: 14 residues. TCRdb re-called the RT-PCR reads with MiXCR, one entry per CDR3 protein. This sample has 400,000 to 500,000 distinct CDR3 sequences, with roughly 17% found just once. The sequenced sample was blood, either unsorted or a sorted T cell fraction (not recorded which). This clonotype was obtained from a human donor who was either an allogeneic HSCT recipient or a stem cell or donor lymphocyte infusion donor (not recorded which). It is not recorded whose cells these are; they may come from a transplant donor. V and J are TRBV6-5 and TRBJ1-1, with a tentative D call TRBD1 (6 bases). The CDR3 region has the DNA TGTGCCAGCAGTTACTCGACAGGGAACACTGAAGCTTTCTTT. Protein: CASSYSTGNTEAFF.